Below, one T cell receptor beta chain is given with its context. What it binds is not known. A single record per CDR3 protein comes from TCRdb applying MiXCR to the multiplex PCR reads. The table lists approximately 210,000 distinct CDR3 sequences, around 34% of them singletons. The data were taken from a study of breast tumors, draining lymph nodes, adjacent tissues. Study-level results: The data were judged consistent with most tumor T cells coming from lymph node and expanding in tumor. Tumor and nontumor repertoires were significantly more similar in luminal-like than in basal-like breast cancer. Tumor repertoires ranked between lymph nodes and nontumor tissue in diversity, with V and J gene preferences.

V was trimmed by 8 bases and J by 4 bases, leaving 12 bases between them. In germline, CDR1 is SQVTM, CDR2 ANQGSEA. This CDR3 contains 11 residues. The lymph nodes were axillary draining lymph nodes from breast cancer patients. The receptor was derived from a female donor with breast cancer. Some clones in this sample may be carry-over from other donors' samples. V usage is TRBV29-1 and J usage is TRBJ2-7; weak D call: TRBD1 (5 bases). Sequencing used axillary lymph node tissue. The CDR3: CSYIDSYEQYF. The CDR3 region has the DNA TGCAGCTATATCGACAGTTACGAGCAGTACTTC.